This T cell receptor (beta chain) is drawn from a study of beta chain features in type 1 diabetes. Across the study: When patients were set against healthy donors, age, gender and cell yields were similar.

TCRB transcripts that were expressed got sequenced, as all of the isolated RNA had been reverse transcribed. Produced via immunoSEQ multiplex PCR; TCRdb's table is partial and in-frame only. The table lists 250,000 to 350,000 clones, around 15% of them singletons. This clone was seen more than once but under ten times. What it binds is not known. The germline CDR1 and CDR2 sequences are MNHNS and SASEGT. V was trimmed by 2 bases and J by 0 bases, leaving 9 bases between them. The CDR3 totals 15 residues. Study-level results: A cDNA-based sequencing approach could over-represent cells with high TCR expression. A moderate, significant TCRB CDR3 shortening appeared in type 1 diabetes across four CD4+ subsets.

This TCR was sampled from a man aged 25 to 40 with type 1 diabetes. Material: naive CD4+ T cells from blood. The gene calls are TRBV6-1 and TRBJ2-3; tentatively, D is TRBD2 (5 bases). The CDR3 is CASSEWRASTDTQYF. CDR3 in DNA: TGTGCCAGCAGTGAATGGCGGGCTAGCACAGATACGCAGTATTTT.